This TCR beta chain was sequenced during a study of blood T cell repertoires in COVID-19. At the level of the study: There were acute and convalescent COVID-19 samples, and they came from the United States, Italy and Spain. T cells, B-cell-depleted T cells, or PBMCs provided the cDNA or gDNA that served as material.

The CDR3 covers 15 residues. The germline V gene has CDR1 MNHEY and CDR2 SVGAGI. V dropped 6 bases and J dropped 4 bases, with 18 bases sitting between them. In the authors' methods: Estimates of nucleated cell counts were drawn from the amplification of reference gene primers. Data came from immunoSEQ multiplex PCR; TCRdb stores just in-frame clones and leaves some out. V and J calls plus clone size are reproduced from that table; the DNA served to infer D and trimming. The data hold fewer than 200,000 clones, with approximately 80% observed a single time. The chain couples TRBV6-5 to TRBJ1-2, with TRBD1 as a possible D gene (5 bases). Input material: peripheral blood. The sequence was collected from a human donor in a cohort sampled during active COVID-19. The CDR3 sequence is CASSLTQGKGYGYTF. The CDR3 DNA is TGTGCCAGCAGCCTTACGCAGGGAAAGGGCTATGGCTACACCTTC.